This T cell receptor beta chain was captured by sequencing in a study of blood T cell repertoires in COVID-19. Study context: The cDNA or gDNA used as material had been derived from T cells, B-cell-depleted T cells, or PBMCs.

Study processing details: Cell counts per sample came from amplifying reference gene primers. Sequenced by immunoSEQ multiplex PCR; TCRdb stores in-frame clones only, minus some. From that table come the V and J calls and clone size; the DNA was used to work out D and trimming. This sample has about 130,000 clones; about 85% occur once, and the top ten carry about 5%. Germline V CDR1 and CDR2: MGHRA, YSYEKL. Trimming left V 0 bases short and J 10 bases short, with 21 bases between. This CDR3 has 16 residues. Seattle researchers signed up patients amid active infection and tracked them longitudinally. The chain links TRBV4-1 to TRBJ1-1; D uncertain. Sample: peripheral blood. The receptor was derived from a woman between 70 and 85 years old with COVID-19, enrolled during active disease. CDR3 bases: TGCGCCAGCAGCCAAGACGGCCCCCCCGCGGTCGTAAGAGCTTTCTTT. Translation gives CASSQDGPPAVVRAFF.